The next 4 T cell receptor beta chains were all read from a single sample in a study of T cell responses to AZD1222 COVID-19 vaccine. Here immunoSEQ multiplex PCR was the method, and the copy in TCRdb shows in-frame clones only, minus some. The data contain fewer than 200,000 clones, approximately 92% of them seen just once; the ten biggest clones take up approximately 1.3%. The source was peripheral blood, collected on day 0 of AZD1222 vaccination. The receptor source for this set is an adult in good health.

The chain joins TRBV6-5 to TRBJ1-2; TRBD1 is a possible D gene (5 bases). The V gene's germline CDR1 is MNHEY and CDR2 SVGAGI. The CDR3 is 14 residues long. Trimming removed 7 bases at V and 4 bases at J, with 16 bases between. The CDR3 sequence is CASNSRGVSYGYTF. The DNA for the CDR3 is TGTGCCAGCAACAGTCGGGGGGTGAGCTATGGCTACACCTTC.

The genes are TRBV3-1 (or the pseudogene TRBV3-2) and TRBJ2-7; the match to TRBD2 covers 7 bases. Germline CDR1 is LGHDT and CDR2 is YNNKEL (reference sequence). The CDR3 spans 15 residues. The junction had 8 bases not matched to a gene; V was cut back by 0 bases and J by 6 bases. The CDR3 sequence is CASSQDGGVGREQYF. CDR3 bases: TGTGCCAGCAGCCAAGATGGGGGGGTCGGCCGCGAGCAGTACTTC.

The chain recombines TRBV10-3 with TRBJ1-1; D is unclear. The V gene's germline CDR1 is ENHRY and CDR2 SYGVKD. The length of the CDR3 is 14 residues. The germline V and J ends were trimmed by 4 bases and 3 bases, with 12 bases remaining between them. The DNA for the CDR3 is TGTGCCATCAGTGCCCCAGGTGCGTACACTGAAGCTTTCTTT. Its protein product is CAISAPGAYTEAFF.

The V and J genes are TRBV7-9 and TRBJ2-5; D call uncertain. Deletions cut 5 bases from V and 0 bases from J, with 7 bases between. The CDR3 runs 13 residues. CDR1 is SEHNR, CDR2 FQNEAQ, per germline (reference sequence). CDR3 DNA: TGTGCCAGCAGCCGAAGGGACCAAGAGACCCAGTACTTC. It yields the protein CASSRRDQETQYF. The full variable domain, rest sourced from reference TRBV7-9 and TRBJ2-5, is DTGVSQNPRHKITKRGQNVTFRCDPISEHNRLYWYRQTLGQGPEFLTYFQNEAQLEKSRLLSDRFSAERPKGSFSTLEIQRTEQGDSAMYLCASSRRDQETQYFGPGTRLLVL.